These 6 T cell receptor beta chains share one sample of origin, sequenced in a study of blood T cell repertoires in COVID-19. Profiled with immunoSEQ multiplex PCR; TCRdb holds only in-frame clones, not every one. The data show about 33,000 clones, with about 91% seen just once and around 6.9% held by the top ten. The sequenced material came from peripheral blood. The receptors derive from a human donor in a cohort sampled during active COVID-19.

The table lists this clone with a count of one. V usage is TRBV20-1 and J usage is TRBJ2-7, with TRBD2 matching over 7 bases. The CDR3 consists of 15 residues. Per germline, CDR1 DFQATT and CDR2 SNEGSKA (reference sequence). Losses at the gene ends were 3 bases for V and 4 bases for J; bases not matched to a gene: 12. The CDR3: CSASGPGGGAYEQYF. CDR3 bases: TGCAGTGCTAGTGGGCCCGGGGGAGGGGCGTACGAGCAGTACTTC.

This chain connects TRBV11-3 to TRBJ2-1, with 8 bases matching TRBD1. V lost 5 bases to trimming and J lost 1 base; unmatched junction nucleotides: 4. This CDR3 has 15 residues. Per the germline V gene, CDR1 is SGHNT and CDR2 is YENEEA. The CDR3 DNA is TGTGCCAGCAGCAATGGACAGGGTTCCTACAATGAGCAGTTCTTC. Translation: CASSNGQGSYNEQFF.

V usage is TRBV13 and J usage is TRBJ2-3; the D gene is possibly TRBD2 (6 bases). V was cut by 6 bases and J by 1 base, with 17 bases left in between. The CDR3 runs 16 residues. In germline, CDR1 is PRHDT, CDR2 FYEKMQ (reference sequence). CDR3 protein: CASRHRWGVRTDTQYF. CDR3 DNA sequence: TGTGCCAGCAGACACAGGTGGGGGGTCCGCACAGATACGCAGTATTTT.

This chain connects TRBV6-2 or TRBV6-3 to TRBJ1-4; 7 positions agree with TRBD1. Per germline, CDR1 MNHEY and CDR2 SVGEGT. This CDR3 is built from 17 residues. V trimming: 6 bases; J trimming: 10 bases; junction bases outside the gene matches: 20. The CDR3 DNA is TGTGCCAGCAGCCCCGAAGCGAGGAGGGGGCGCTTGGGAAAACTGTTTTTT. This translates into CASSPEARRGRLGKLFF.

This chain's CDR3 is CASSLEGRKEQFF. The CDR3 DNA is TGTGCCAGCAGCTTGGAGGGCCGGAAGGAGCAGTTCTTC. This rearrangement joins TRBV7-2 to TRBJ2-1; maybe TRBD2 (6 bases). The CDR3 is 13 residues long. Germline V gene data show CDR1 as SGHTA and CDR2 as FQGNSA. V lost 3 bases, J lost 10 bases, and 13 bases lay in between.

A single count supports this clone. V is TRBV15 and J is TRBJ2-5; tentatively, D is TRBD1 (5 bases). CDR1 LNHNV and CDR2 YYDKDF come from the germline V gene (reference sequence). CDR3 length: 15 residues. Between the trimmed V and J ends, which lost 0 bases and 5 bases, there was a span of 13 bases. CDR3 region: CATSREFQGGETQYF. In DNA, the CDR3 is TGTGCCACCAGCAGAGAATTCCAGGGCGGTGAGACCCAGTACTTC.